The 4 T cell receptor beta chains below come from one sample, sequenced in a study of cytomegalovirus exposure and HLA in healthy donors. Amplification used 60 Vbeta primers and 13 Jbeta primers. The method was immunoSEQ multiplex PCR; TCRdb's version includes in-frame clones alone and lacks a portion of them. The sample yields some 150,000 clones, 75% to 80% seen once. Sequenced material: PBMCs. These receptors were obtained from a male donor in good health and CMV-seronegative.

V gene TRBV19 combines with J gene TRBJ2-1, with 8 bases identical to TRBD2. In germline, CDR1 is LNHDA, CDR2 SQIVND (reference sequence). J lost 7 bases, V lost 2 bases, and 13 bases had no gene match. This CDR3 region has 17 residues. Here the CDR3 DNA reads TGTGCCAGTAGTATAATTCCGGGGGGGAGGGCCTGGAATGAGCAGTTCTTC. This codes for CASSIIPGGRAWNEQFF.

The V gene is TRBV5-1, the J gene TRBJ1-4, with 8 bases fitting TRBD1. V lost 3 bases, J lost 5 bases, and 6 bases stayed unmatched. The CDR3 length is 15 residues. Germline CDR1 is SGHRS and CDR2 is YFSETQ. The CDR3 DNA reads TGCGCCAGCAGCTCGGCAGGGGGCGGAAATGAAAAACTGTTTTTT. Translated: CASSSAGGGNEKLFF.

V usage is TRBV6-5 and J usage is TRBJ2-1, with D tentatively TRBD1 (6 bases). CDR1 is MNHEY and CDR2 is SVGAGI in the germline V gene. V was trimmed by 6 bases and J by 14 bases, leaving 20 bases between them. CDR3 length: 13 residues. CDR3 amino acids: CASRESRGRREFF. The DNA of the CDR3 is TGTGCCAGCAGGGAAAGTAGGGGGAGAAGAGAGTTCTTC.

The chain joins TRBV27 to TRBJ1-1; D ambiguous. Germline V gene data show CDR1 as MNHEY and CDR2 as SMNVEV (reference sequence). This CDR3 is 14 amino acids long. Trimming removed 4 bases at V and 1 base at J, with 10 bases between. The CDR3 DNA follows: TGTGCCAGCAGTTCTGGACTCAGGAACACTGAAGCTTTCTTT. The encoded protein is CASSSGLRNTEAFF.